This is a list of T cell receptor beta chains from one sample in a study of long-term antiretroviral therapy in people with HIV. Clones were read by immunoSEQ multiplex PCR, and TCRdb kept only the in-frame ones, dropping some. The sample lists more than 25,000 clones, 95% to 98% occurring once. The starting material was unsorted PBMCs, obtained 7.6 years after starting antiretroviral therapy. The receptor set was obtained from a man aged 25-45 years with HIV. Both conserved end residues are part of each CDR3. A D gene is named only where the DNA matches it firmly.

j_call	d_call	cdr3_length	v_call	cdr3_nt	cdr3_aa
TRBJ2-4	NA	16	TRBV11-2	TGTGCCAGCAGCTTGTTTTTGGGACTAGCCAAAAACATTCAGTACTTC	CASSLFLGLAKNIQYF
TRBJ1-1	TRBD1	16	TRBV2	TGTGCCAGCACGGGGACAGGGGGCGCGGGTGGCACTGAAGCTTTCTTT	CASTGTGGAGGTEAFF
TRBJ2-7	TRBD1	16	TRBV9	TGTGCCAGCAGCGTAGCTTCGGGGACAGGGCTCTACGAGCAGTACTTC	CASSVASGTGLYEQYF
TRBJ2-7	NA	15	TRBV11-1	TGTGCCAGCAGCCTCCGCGTGGGTTTTACCTACGAGCAGTACTTC	CASSLRVGFTYEQYF
TRBJ2-3	NA	14	TRBV6-5	TGTGCCAGCAGTACCCGGACCAGCACAGATACGCAGTATTTT	CASSTRTSTDTQYF
TRBJ2-5	NA	15	TRBV6-5	TGTGCCAGCGGCGACCGAGGGGGGGGCAGGGAGACCCAGTACTTC	CASGDRGGGRETQYF
TRBJ2-5	TRBD2	14	TRBV6-4	TGTGCCAGCAGTGACCCCGGGGGGGTTGAGACCCAGTACTTC	CASSDPGGVETQYF
TRBJ2-1	NA	20	TRBV4-2	TGTGCCAGCAGCCAAGGATTTGATCCCACGGGGGTTGGCTCCTACAATGAGCAGTTCTTC	CASSQGFDPTGVGSYNEQFF
TRBJ2-3	TRBD2	14	TRBV6-1	TGTGCCAGCAGTGACTATAGCGGGGGAGATACGCAGTATTTT	CASSDYSGGDTQYF
TRBJ2-6	NA	13	TRBV6-6	TGTGCCAGCAGTTACACCGGGGCCAACGTCCTGACTTTC	CASSYTGANVLTF
TRBJ1-2	NA	13	TRBV11-2	TGTGCCAGCAGCCCAGGGGTCTGGTATGGCTACACCTTC	CASSPGVWYGYTF
TRBJ2-5	TRBD2	18	TRBV4-1	TGCGCCAGCAGCCAAGAGTACCCCCGACTAGCGGGAGTTGAGACCCAGTACTTC	CASSQEYPRLAGVETQYF
TRBJ2-1	NA	13	TRBV9	TGTGCCAGCAGCTACTCTAGCGCCAATGAGCAGTTCTTC	CASSYSSANEQFF
TRBJ2-3	NA	11	TRBV6-1	TGTGCCAGCGAGGCTACAGATACGCAGTATTTT	CASEATDTQYF
TRBJ1-2	TRBD1	17	TRBV9	TGTGCCAGCAGCAAGGACCCCTCGGGACAGGGTGGGGATGGCTACACCTTC	CASSKDPSGQGGDGYTF
TRBJ1-2	NA	14	TRBV28	TGTGCCAGCAGCCCCTCGCATTCTAACTATGGCTACACCTTC	CASSPSHSNYGYTF
TRBJ2-2	TRBD2	16	TRBV7-3	TGTGCCAGCAGCTTAATGGGACTAGGGTCGACCGGGGAGCTGTTTTTT	CASSLMGLGSTGELFF
TRBJ1-4	TRBD1	15	TRBV4-3	TGCGCCAGCAGCCAAGAGATATTACAGGGGGCCAAACTGTTTTTT	CASSQEILQGAKLFF
TRBJ2-3	TRBD2	14	TRBV27	TGTGCCAGCAGTTTGGGTAGCGGGAGAGATACGCAGTATTTT	CASSLGSGRDTQYF
TRBJ1-6	NA	16	TRBV18	TGTGCCAGCTCACCCGGACAGAGCTCCTATAATTCACCCCTCCACTTT	CASSPGQSSYNSPLHF
TRBJ1-2	NA	11	TRBV29-1	TGCAGCGGAGACAGGCTCTATGGCTACACCTTC	CSGDRLYGYTF
TRBJ1-2	NA	15	TRBV28	TGTGCCAGCTCGGGGGGCAAACTGACTAACTATGGCTACACCTTC	CASSGGKLTNYGYTF
TRBJ2-7	NA	14	TRBV6-5	TGTGCCAGCCTAGGCAGCGGAAAACCTTACGAGCAGTACTTC	CASLGSGKPYEQYF
TRBJ1-5	NA	14	TRBV19	TGTGCCAGTAGTACTAGGGAAAGGAATCAGCCCCAGCATTTT	CASSTRERNQPQHF
TRBJ2-7	NA	16	TRBV5-4	TGTGCCAGCAGCCTCCTAGGGGGACCATTATTGTACGAGCAGTACTTC	CASSLLGGPLLYEQYF
TRBJ1-5	TRBD1	15	TRBV6-1	TGTGCCAGCAACTACGGGACAGCTATCAATCAGCCCCAGCATTTT	CASNYGTAINQPQHF
TRBJ1-2	NA	17	TRBV2	TGTGCCAGCAATCCGGAGGTATCCAAGGGAGTTGACTATGGCTACACCTTC	CASNPEVSKGVDYGYTF
TRBJ1-1	NA	13	TRBV6-5	TGTGCCAGCAGTACAGATGCGGCCACTGAAGCTTTCTTT	CASSTDAATEAFF
TRBJ2-7	NA	12	TRBV10-3	TGTGCCATCAGTGAGGAGTGGTACGAGCAGTACTTC	CAISEEWYEQYF
TRBJ2-6	NA	15	TRBV10-3	TGTGCCACCCTAGGTAATCAACCTGGGGCCAACGTCCTGACTTTC	CATLGNQPGANVLTF
TRBJ2-7	TRBD1	15	TRBV9	TGTGCCAGCAGCGGCTCCCGGGACAGGGGGTACGAGCAGTACTTC	CASSGSRDRGYEQYF
TRBJ2-5	TRBD2	15	TRBV5-1	TGCGCCAGCAGCCCTTCTGCGGGGGGGCTCGAGACCCAGTACTTC	CASSPSAGGLETQYF
TRBJ2-1	NA	13	TRBV11-3	TGTGCCAGCAGCATAGACCCCACAGGTGAGCAGTTCTTC	CASSIDPTGEQFF
TRBJ2-3	TRBD2	19	TRBV7-3	TGTGCCAGCAGCTTAGTGGGGCTAGCGGGAGAATCTAGCACAGATACGCAGTATTTT	CASSLVGLAGESSTDTQYF
TRBJ1-1	TRBD1	14	TRBV5-1	TGCGCCAGCACCACCCGACAGGGGGACACTGAAGCTTTCTTT	CASTTRQGDTEAFF
TRBJ2-1	NA	15	TRBV6-1	TGTGCCAGCAGTGAAAAAGTAGGGGGTGGAAATGAGCAGTTCTTC	CASSEKVGGGNEQFF
TRBJ1-1	NA	15	TRBV5-1	TGCGCCAGCAGCCTTGGTGGTCTCGCGGGGCGCGGGGCTTTCTTT	CASSLGGLAGRGAFF
TRBJ2-1	TRBD2	15	TRBV6-5	TGTGCCAGCCTCCCGGCGGGAGGGTACTACAATGAGCAGTTCTTC	CASLPAGGYYNEQFF